This T cell receptor (beta chain) was retrieved from a study of T cell responses to AZD1222 COVID-19 vaccine. Only in-frame clones appear in the TCRdb table, and some are missing; sequencing was by immunoSEQ multiplex PCR. Of fewer than 85,000 clones listed, around nine tenths are singletons. This clone was observed many times. Its antigen is still unknown. General observations from the study: In the spike-specific TCR repertoire, nearly half reportedly target unmutated variant regions.

Germline-derived CDR1 and CDR2 are SGHTA and FQGNSA. The CDR3 is made up of 16 amino acids. V lost 10 bases and J lost 6, with 28 bases in between. The sequencing here drew on peripheral blood, taken 28 days after the second dose of the MenACWY control vaccine. The TCR sequence derives from an adult who received the MenACWY meningococcal vaccine as a control. The rearrangement uses TRBV7-2 and TRBJ2-7; tentatively, D is TRBD1 or TRBD2 (8 bases each). The CDR3 sequence: CATRGPLSAGAVEQYF. In nucleotides, the CDR3 is TGTGCCACCAGGGGGCCCCTGTCAGCGGGAGCGGTCGAGCAGTACTTC.